The present T cell receptor beta chain was sequenced within a study of tumor-infiltrating lymphocytes in oesophageal squamous cell carcinoma. Germline V gene lookup returns CDR1 KGHSH and CDR2 LQKENI. The CDR3 totals 16 residues. One entry per CDR3 protein, called by TCRdb with MiXCR from the PCR reads. The sample lists almost 20,000 distinct CDR3 sequences; under 45% were seen once. The sequenced material came from esophageal tumor tissue. The chain recombines TRBV18 with TRBJ2-5; 8 bases align to TRBD2. The closer fit of TRBJ2-7 to the DNA end suggests the J call may be wrong. This clonotype originated in a male donor with esophageal squamous cell carcinoma. Here the CDR3 DNA reads TGTGCCAGCTCACCACTAGCGGGACGGTTATTAAGCGAGCAGTACTTC. Translating gives CASSPLAGRLLSEQYF.